A selection of T cell receptor beta chains follows, all from one sample in a study of cytomegalovirus exposure and HLA in healthy donors. Here immunoSEQ multiplex PCR was the method, and the copy in TCRdb shows in-frame clones only, minus some. The sample includes roughly 120,000 clones, more than 75% of them seen just once. The specimen sequenced was PBMCs. The receptors shown here come from a young man in good health and CMV-seronegative. Each CDR3 is given with its conserved first and last residue. D genes are given only for firm matches. Rows give clone size only sometimes, using once, few, many, or a class for an expanded clone.

CDR3,DNA,V,D,size,J
CASSEEAASYEQYF,TGTGCCAGCAGCGAAGAGGCAGCCTCCTACGAGCAGTACTTC,TRBV7-8,-,-,TRBJ2-7
CASSEQGDYNEQFF,TGTGCCAGCAGTGAACAGGGGGACTACAATGAGCAGTTCTTC,TRBV6-1,TRBD1,-,TRBJ2-1
CASSVAGTTGNTIYF,TGTGCCAGCAGCGTAGCAGGGACAACTGGAAACACCATATATTTT,TRBV9,-,-,TRBJ1-3
CAWSPDTTEAFF,TGTGCCTGGAGCCCCGATACAACTGAAGCTTTCTTT,TRBV30,-,-,TRBJ1-1
CAWRPGAGAYETQYF,TGTGCCTGGCGGCCCGGGGCGGGGGCCTATGAGACCCAGTACTTC,TRBV30,-,-,TRBJ2-5
CASSMDRYNYGYTF,TGTGCCAGCTCAATGGACAGGTATAACTATGGCTACACCTTC,TRBV18,TRBD1,-,TRBJ1-2
CASSTADRARSPLHF,TGTGCCAGTAGTACAGCGGACAGGGCAAGGTCACCCCTCCACTTT,TRBV19,TRBD1,-,TRBJ1-6
CASSFLTSGETQYF,TGTGCCAGCAGCTTTCTGACTAGCGGGGAGACCCAGTACTTC,TRBV7-9,TRBD2,-,TRBJ2-5
CAWRGLALSPNTQYF,TGTGCCTGGAGGGGGCTAGCGCTCTCCCCAAATACGCAGTATTTT,TRBV30,-,-,TRBJ2-3
CASSLRGQEDNQPQHF,TGTGCCAGTAGCTTGAGAGGACAGGAGGACAATCAGCCCCAGCATTTT,TRBV19,TRBD1,-,TRBJ1-5
CASSPRGQGLMGTEAFF,TGTGCCAGCTCACCACGGGGACAGGGTTTAATGGGCACTGAAGCTTTCTTT,TRBV18,TRBD1,-,TRBJ1-1
CAWTRGSHEQYF,TGTGCCTGGACGCGGGGCAGCCACGAGCAGTACTTC,TRBV30,-,-,TRBJ2-7
CAYNLGTISNQPQHF,TGTGCCTACAACCTTGGGACTATCAGCAATCAGCCCCAGCATTTT,TRBV30,-,once,TRBJ1-5
CASSETEVMETQYF,TGTGCCAGCAGTGAAACCGAGGTTATGGAGACCCAGTACTTC,TRBV25-1,-,-,TRBJ2-5
CASSLRQGMGADTQYF,TGTGCCAGCAGCTTAAGACAGGGAATGGGCGCAGATACGCAGTATTTT,TRBV7-6,TRBD1,-,TRBJ2-3
CASSESGTGYQPQHF,TGTGCCAGCAGTGAGTCCGGGACAGGGTATCAGCCCCAGCATTTT,TRBV6-1,TRBD1,few,TRBJ1-5
CAIRTTGGSDGYTF,TGTGCCATCAGAACAACAGGGGGTAGCGATGGCTACACCTTC,TRBV10-3,TRBD1,-,TRBJ1-2
CASSLLGQGAYTEAFF,TGTGCCAGCAGCCTACTGGGACAGGGGGCTTACACTGAAGCTTTCTTT,TRBV28,TRBD1,-,TRBJ1-1
CASSELRGPDGYTF,TGTGCCAGCAGTGAGCTGAGGGGGCCTGATGGCTACACCTTC,TRBV2,TRBD1,-,TRBJ1-2
CSVEEAGVGNEQFF,TGCAGCGTTGAAGAGGCGGGAGTGGGCAATGAGCAGTTCTTC,TRBV29-1,TRBD2,-,TRBJ2-1
CASSQDTSYEQYF,TGTGCCAGCAGCCAGGACACGAGCTACGAGCAGTACTTC,TRBV11-2,-,-,TRBJ2-7
CASSSGQSWTEAFF,TGTGCCAGCAGCTCGGGACAGTCGTGGACTGAAGCTTTCTTT,TRBV7-6,TRBD1,-,TRBJ1-1
CASSDPGEMNQPQHF,TGTGCCAGCAGTGACCCCGGGGAGATGAATCAGCCCCAGCATTTT,TRBV2,-,-,TRBJ1-5
CASSNPTGANTGELFF,TGCGCCAGCAGTAACCCGACAGGGGCGAACACCGGGGAGCTGTTTTTT,TRBV5-1,TRBD1,-,TRBJ2-2
CASSVDRSQNIQYF,TGTGCCAGCAGTGTGGACAGGAGCCAAAACATTCAGTACTTC,TRBV6-5,TRBD1,few,TRBJ2-4
CASSSPDRGADTQYF,TGTGCCAGCAGTTCGCCCGACAGGGGTGCAGATACGCAGTATTTT,TRBV6-5,TRBD1,-,TRBJ2-3
CASSFALGLTSSYEQYF,TGTGCCAGTAGTTTCGCCCTCGGACTCACTAGCTCCTACGAGCAGTACTTC,TRBV19,-,-,TRBJ2-7
CASSPGALQQFF,TGTGCCAGCAGCCCAGGCGCCCTACAGCAGTTCTTC,TRBV7-8,-,-,TRBJ2-1
CSVEDPGTGGSGEQYF,TGCAGCGTTGAAGACCCCGGGACAGGGGGCTCGGGCGAGCAGTACTTC,TRBV29-1,TRBD1,-,TRBJ2-7
CASSLGAGQPQHF,TGTGCCAGCAGCTTAGGGGCGGGTCAGCCCCAGCATTTT,TRBV7-2,-,-,TRBJ1-5
CASSLAQGYEQYF,TGCGCCAGCAGCTTGGCCCAGGGATACGAGCAGTACTTC,TRBV5-1,-,-,TRBJ2-7
CASSPTSGSYSYEQYF,TGTGCCAGCAGCCCGACTAGCGGCTCATACTCCTACGAGCAGTACTTC,TRBV9,TRBD2,-,TRBJ2-7
CAWSRGEGRNEKLFF,TGTGCCTGGAGTCGAGGAGAAGGTAGGAATGAAAAACTGTTTTTT,TRBV30,-,-,TRBJ1-4
CASSRAAGGSHEQYF,TGCGCCAGCAGCCGGGCAGCGGGAGGAAGCCACGAGCAGTACTTC,TRBV5-1,TRBD2,many,TRBJ2-7
CASRKAGTENTEAFF,TGTGCCAGCAGGAAAGCCGGGACAGAAAACACTGAAGCTTTCTTT,TRBV2,TRBD1,-,TRBJ1-1
CATSRGTGNTGELFF,TGTGCCACCTCGCGGGGAACAGGGAACACCGGGGAGCTGTTTTTT,TRBV6-5,-,once,TRBJ2-2
CASSSGQGNQPQHF,TGTGCCAGCAGTTCGGGACAGGGAAATCAGCCCCAGCATTTT,TRBV5-8,TRBD1,few,TRBJ1-5
CASSKRQEKYTEAFF,TGTGCCAGTAGTAAGCGACAGGAGAAATACACTGAAGCTTTCTTT,TRBV19,-,-,TRBJ1-1
CASSPLGRSYEQYF,TGTGCCAGCAGCCCGCTAGGAAGGTCCTACGAGCAGTACTTC,TRBV7-9,-,-,TRBJ2-7